Following are 28 T cell receptor beta chains from one sample sequenced in a study of cytomegalovirus exposure and HLA in healthy donors. Primers: 60 Vbeta forward and 13 Jbeta reverse. Assay: immunoSEQ multiplex PCR; the TCRdb copy retains only in-frame clones and omits some. The sample lists 90,000 to 140,000 clones; 60% to 80% were seen once. Material: PBMCs. These receptors were obtained from a man aged 25 to 40 in good health and CMV-seronegative.

The gene calls are TRBV9 and TRBJ2-1, with a tentative D call TRBD2 (6 bases). The CDR3 extends over 11 amino acids. V was clipped by 4 bases and J by 10 bases, with 9 bases between them. The germline gives CDR1 SGDLS, CDR2 YYNGEE. DNA of the CDR3: TGTGCCAGCAGCTTGAGCGGGGAGCAGTTCTTC. As protein: CASSLSGEQFF.

V and J are TRBV10-3 and TRBJ2-7, with D perhaps TRBD1 (6 bases). Deletions cut 4 bases from V and 2 bases from J, with 9 bases between. Germline CDR1 ENHRY, CDR2 SYGVKD. The CDR3 runs to 13 residues. The CDR3, as DNA: TGTGCCATCAGTGGACAGGAGCCCTACGAGCAGTACTTC. This encodes CAISGQEPYEQYF.

V usage is TRBV11-2 and J usage is TRBJ2-1, with 10 nucleotides matching TRBD1. With V trimmed by 1 base and J by 4 bases, 4 bases remained unmatched. The CDR3 covers 16 residues. Germline CDR1 SGHAT, CDR2 FQNNGV. The CDR3 here is CASSLGPGQGYNEQFF. Written as DNA, the CDR3 is TGTGCCAGCAGCTTAGGCCCGGGACAGGGGTACAATGAGCAGTTCTTC.

The V and J genes are TRBV6-6 and TRBJ2-5; 8 nucleotides align to TRBD1. Germline CDR1 MNHNY, CDR2 SVGAGI (reference sequence). Trimming took 0 bases from V and 4 from J; bases not matched to a gene: 7. The CDR3 length is 16 residues. CDR3 loop: CASSYSTAGGRETQYF. The CDR3 nucleotides are TGTGCCAGCAGTTACTCGACGGCAGGGGGCCGAGAGACCCAGTACTTC.

This chain connects TRBV4-3 to TRBJ1-1, with D possibly matching TRBD1 (5 bases). The CDR3 is 16 amino acids. Trimming removed 0 bases from V and 1 base from J, with 12 bases in between. Germline V lookup: CDR1 LGHNA, CDR2 YSLEER. CDR3 nucleotides: TGCGCCAGCAGCCAAGATAAGGGGATCCGGAACACTGAAGCTTTCTTT. This translates into CASSQDKGIRNTEAFF.

The chain recombines TRBV7-8 with TRBJ2-2, with 8 bases fitting TRBD2. The V gene's germline CDR1 is SGHVS and CDR2 FQNEAQ. J was trimmed by 4 bases and V by 1 base; bases with no gene match: 5. CDR3 length equals 16 residues. The chain's CDR3 is CASSLEASGLTGELFF. The CDR3 coding sequence is TGTGCCAGCAGCTTAGAGGCTAGCGGGCTCACCGGGGAGCTGTTTTTT.

The chain is built from TRBV21-1 and TRBJ2-3; the DNA was not used to check the table's D call, TRBD1. TRBV21-1 is recorded as a pseudogene. This CDR3 comprises 15 residues. Written as DNA, the CDR3 is TGTGCCAGCAGCGACAGAATAGCCGACACAGATACGCAGTATTTT. It translates to CASSDRIADTDTQYF.

This chain links TRBV5-1 with TRBJ2-6; possible D gene TRBD1, 5 bases. Trimming left V 4 bases short and J 2 bases short, with 13 bases between. Germline V CDR1 and CDR2: SGHRS, YFSETQ. The CDR3 length is 16 residues. CDR3 loop: CASSADLGPGANVLTF. CDR3 sequence (DNA): TGCGCCAGCAGCGCCGATTTGGGGCCTGGGGCCAACGTCCTGACTTTC. The full variable domain, with the rest looked up from reference TRBV5-1 and TRBJ2-6, is KAGVTQTPRYLIKTRGQQVTLSCSPISGHRSVSWYQQTPGQGLQFLFEYFSETQRNKGNFPGRFSGRQFSNSRSEMNVSTLELGDSALYLCASSADLGPGANVLTFGAGSRLTVL.

This clone was detected a few times. The chain links TRBV7-2 to TRBJ1-4; unclear D gene. Trimming left V 7 bases short and J 7 bases short, with 19 bases between. CDR1 is SGHTA, CDR2 FQGNSA, per germline. This CDR3 region has 15 residues. CDR3 residues: CASILNGRLGEKLFF. CDR3 sequence (DNA): TGTGCCAGCATCCTGAATGGCAGGCTTGGTGAAAAACTGTTTTTT.

The chain employs TRBV25-1 and TRBJ2-1; a possible D gene is TRBD1 (5 bases). The CDR3 extends over 16 amino acids. Trimming pared 2 bases from V and 9 bases from J, leaving 20 bases between. The germline CDR1 and CDR2 sequences are MGHDK and SYGVNS. The CDR3 spells CASSERPGLDTGEQFF. The CDR3 coding sequence is TGTGCCAGCAGTGAAAGGCCCGGGCTGGACACCGGTGAGCAGTTCTTC.

This clone appeared a single time. The gene calls are TRBV15 and TRBJ1-5, with TRBD1 matching over 7 bases. This CDR3 spans 16 amino acids. CDR1 and CDR2 (germline): LNHNV, YYDKDF (reference sequence). The V and J ends lost 5 bases and 9 bases, in that order; junction bases with no gene match: 16. The CDR3 region has the DNA TGTGCCACCAGCCCAGGACAGTACGGGGACAGTGGGCCCCAGCATTTT. It is translated as CATSPGQYGDSGPQHF.

Here the CDR3 DNA reads TGTGCCAGCAGCTTAGGACTAGCGGGCTCCTACAATGAGCAGTTCTTC. Residues: CASSLGLAGSYNEQFF. V and J are TRBV7-8 and TRBJ2-1; 10 positions match TRBD2. The germline CDR1 and CDR2 sequences are SGHVS and FQNEAQ. The trim removed 1 base at V and 0 bases at J, leaving 0 bases unmatched. The CDR3 extends over 16 amino acids.

This chain connects TRBV19 to TRBJ2-7; the match to TRBD2 covers 8 bases. Trimming removed 3 bases from V and 5 bases from J; junction bases left unmatched: 6. Germline V lookup: CDR1 LNHDA, CDR2 SQIVND (reference sequence). The CDR3 sequence is 14 residues long. CDR3 amino acids: CASSMGLVIDEQYF. CDR3 DNA: TGTGCCAGTAGTATGGGACTAGTTATCGACGAGCAGTACTTC.

This clone turned up a few times. This rearrangement joins TRBV9 to TRBJ2-5; tentatively, D is TRBD1 (5 bases). V lost 0 bases and J 4 bases, leaving 7 bases between the germline ends. The CDR3 has 13 amino acids. Germline loops: CDR1 SGDLS, CDR2 YYNGEE. CDR3 coding DNA: TGTGCCAGCAGCGTAGCAGGGCTAGAGACCCAGTACTTC. Residues: CASSVAGLETQYF.

This clone was counted once. The chain employs TRBV28 and TRBJ2-2; 7 bases match TRBD2. Germline trimming cut 5 bases from V and 7 bases from J; bases unmatched to any gene: 16. From germline, CDR1 is MDHEN and CDR2 SYDVKM. The CDR3 spans 17 residues. The CDR3 DNA reads as TGTGCCAGCAGTCAAAACGTCTGGGGGGGGTGGATCGGGGAGCTGTTTTTT. Protein: CASSQNVWGGWIGELFF.

The genes are TRBV4-1 and TRBJ2-5, with D possibly matching TRBD1 (6 bases). Germline V gene lookup returns CDR1 MGHRA and CDR2 YSYEKL. CDR3 length equals 19 residues. V gave up 4 bases and J gave up 5 bases, with 29 bases separating them. The CDR3 is CASSPPQRGTPIQSETQYF. The CDR3 region has the DNA TGCGCCAGCAGCCCCCCCCAACGAGGGACACCCATCCAATCGGAGACCCAGTACTTC.

This clone occurred a few times. J is TRBJ2-2 and V is TRBV4-1, with 7 nucleotides matching TRBD2. Per the germline V gene, CDR1 is MGHRA and CDR2 is YSYEKL. This CDR3 spans 16 amino acids. V was clipped by 4 bases and J by 5 bases; unmatched bases: 10. For the CDR3, the DNA is TGCGCCAGCAGCCCGGGGCGCGGGAGCTTAACCGGGGAGCTGTTTTTT. Amino acid sequence: CASSPGRGSLTGELFF.

The V call is TRBV7-2, the J call TRBJ2-5; D ambiguous. Germline values: CDR1 SGHTA, CDR2 FQGNSA. The CDR3 is made up of 14 amino acids. The germline V and J ends were trimmed by 2 bases and 1 base, with 8 bases remaining between them. As DNA, the CDR3 is TGTGCCAGCAGCTTAATGTACGGCCAAGAGACCCAGTACTTC. It codes for CASSLMYGQETQYF.

The chain has TRBV6-5 and TRBJ2-7, with 9 bases aligning to TRBD1. V was clipped by 0 bases and J by 5 bases; unmatched bases: 5. The CDR3 consists of 15 residues. Germline CDR1 and CDR2: MNHEY and SVGAGI. In DNA, the CDR3 is TGTGCCAGCAGTTACTCGAGTACAGGGGGCCACGAGCAGTACTTC. This sequence encodes CASSYSSTGGHEQYF.

The chain combines TRBV7-9 with TRBJ2-7; D uncertain. The germline CDR1 and CDR2 sequences are SEHNR and FQNEAQ (reference sequence). The V gene lost 2 bases and the J gene lost 4 bases, with 18 bases spanning the gap. CDR3 length: 16 residues. CDR3 DNA: TGTGCCAGCAGCTTATATCGATCCGGCGGTGTATACGAGCAGTACTTC. Its translation: CASSLYRSGGVYEQYF.

This clone was seen only a few times. The chain has TRBV18 and TRBJ2-2, with 8 nucleotides matching TRBD1. With V trimmed by 3 bases and J by 6 bases, 0 bases remained unmatched. The germline gives CDR1 KGHSH, CDR2 LQKENI. The CDR3 runs to 13 residues. Here the CDR3 DNA reads TGTGCCAGCTCACCGGGACAGGCCGGGGAGCTGTTTTTT. This codes for CASSPGQAGELFF.

The rearrangement links TRBV9 to TRBJ2-3; 7 nucleotides match TRBD2. The germline V gene encodes CDR1 SGDLS and CDR2 YYNGEE. The length of the CDR3 is 14 residues. V lost 1 base, J lost 5 bases, and 4 bases stayed unmatched. In DNA, the CDR3 is TGTGCCAGCAGCGTAAAAGCGGGGCTAGATACGCAGTATTTT. The encoded protein is CASSVKAGLDTQYF. The entire variable domain, with the rest obtained from reference TRBV9 and TRBJ2-3, is as follows: DSGVTQTPKHLITATGQRVTLRCSPRSGDLSVYWYQQSLDQGLQFLIQYYNGEERAKGNILERFSAQQFPDLHSELNLSSLELGDSALYFCASSVKAGLDTQYFGPGTRLTVL.

This rearrangement joins TRBV6-6 to TRBJ1-2; D gene uncertain. Germline V gene sequence: CDR1 MNHNY, CDR2 SVGAGI (reference sequence). The CDR3 sequence is 12 residues long. The V gene lost 2 bases and the J gene lost 4 bases, with 5 bases spanning the gap. The CDR3 nucleotides read TGTGCCAGCAGTTACGCCGGCTATGGCTACACCTTC. It codes for CASSYAGYGYTF.

The J gene is TRBJ1-3, the V gene TRBV11-3, with a possible D match to TRBD1 (5 bases). CDR3 length: 13 amino acids. The germline CDR1 and CDR2 sequences are SGHNT and YENEEA. Trimming took off 5 bases at V and 2 bases at J, with 7 bases between the two ends. CDR3 region: CASSGGAGNTIYF. CDR3 DNA sequence: TGTGCCAGCAGCGGAGGGGCTGGAAACACCATATATTTT.

The chain is built from TRBV30 and TRBJ1-3; no definite D call. V gave up 2 bases and J gave up 1 base, with 9 bases separating them. CDR3 size: 14 residues. The germline CDR1 and CDR2 sequences are GTSNPN and SVGIG (reference sequence). The DNA of the CDR3 is TGTGCCTGGAGTCGCACATGGTCTGGAAACACCATATATTTT. Protein product: CAWSRTWSGNTIYF.

This clone appeared a few times. The V and J genes are TRBV5-6 and TRBJ1-2; TRBD1 agrees at 11 bases. V lost 4 bases and J lost 4; bases outside the gene matches: 9. The germline V gene has CDR1 SGHDT and CDR2 YYEEEE. There are 16 residues in the CDR3. The CDR3 spells CASSLLGTGGVYGYTF. CDR3 coding DNA: TGTGCCAGCAGCCTTCTAGGGACAGGGGGAGTCTATGGCTACACCTTC. Together with reference TRBV5-6 and TRBJ1-2, the CDR3 gives the full variable domain: DAGVTQSPTHLIKTRGQQVTLRCSPKSGHDTVSWYQQALGQGPQFIFQYYEEEERQRGNFPDRFSGHQFPNYSSELNVNALLLGDSALYLCASSLLGTGGVYGYTFGSGTRLTVV.

The gene calls are TRBV19 and TRBJ2-5; D remains ambiguous. Trimming took off 4 bases at V and 4 bases at J, with 10 bases between the two ends. CDR3 size: 13 residues. Germline V lookup: CDR1 LNHDA, CDR2 SQIVND (reference sequence). The CDR3 sequence: CASSRLPGETQYF. CDR3 nucleotide sequence: TGTGCCAGTAGTAGACTCCCCGGAGAGACCCAGTACTTC.

V is TRBV19 and J is TRBJ2-1; TRBD2 aligns across 8 bases. Unmatched junction bases numbered 7, after V lost 1 base and J lost 5 bases. CDR1 and CDR2 from the germline V gene are LNHDA and SQIVND (reference sequence). The CDR3 covers 16 residues. The CDR3 is CASSIGAGARDNEQFF. The CDR3, as DNA: TGTGCCAGTAGTATAGGAGCGGGGGCCAGGGACAATGAGCAGTTCTTC.